Listed below are T cell receptor beta chains from one sample, sequenced in a study of T-cell memory formation after mild COVID-19. TCRdb re-called the 5' RACE reads through MiXCR, storing one row per CDR3 protein. Here the sample spans 150,000 to 200,000 distinct CDR3 sequences, more than 9% being singletons. Input material: PBMCs or a T cell subset sorted from them (not recorded which). These receptors came from a man aged 18 to 29 who had mild COVID-19 (a few samples of this study predate the infection). Cell type and time point are not known. Both conserved end residues are part of each CDR3. Each record gives: V gene, J gene, CDR3 protein.

>TRBV7-2|TRBJ1-2
CASSSKNRALGYTF
>TRBV7-2|TRBJ2-7
CASSYWALSYEQYF
>TRBV20-1|TRBJ1-2
CSAWTLREGYTF
>TRBV25-1|TRBJ2-5
CATSLVFGETQYF
>TRBV5-1|TRBJ2-3
CASSSGVRSTDTQYF
>TRBV12-5|TRBJ1-5
CASGPDGSNQPQHF
>TRBV3-1|TRBJ1-1
CASSQQGGTEAFF
>TRBV5-4|TRBJ2-3
CASSSTSGGPSTDTQYF
>TRBV18|TRBJ1-5
CASSPGAKQPQHF
>TRBV6-2/TRBV6-3|TRBJ1-1
CASSYLRRAGLATEAFF
>TRBV20-1|TRBJ1-5
CSARDYLQEISRRGNQPQHF
>TRBV7-8|TRBJ1-5
CASSLARLQSNQPQHF
>TRBV6-5|TRBJ1-4
CASSYKATNEKLFF
>TRBV11-2|TRBJ1-1
CASSPAVVRDTEAFF
>TRBV28|TRBJ1-5
CASSFGTGAQSIRNQPQHF
>TRBV7-6|TRBJ1-2
CASSPSAGDYGYTF
>TRBV9|TRBJ2-5
CASSPWTSKETQYF
>TRBV6-2/TRBV6-3|TRBJ2-1
CASSPSRRAGHNEQFF
>TRBV5-1|TRBJ1-1
CASSLAQVGGTEAFF
>TRBV5-4|TRBJ1-1
CASSLHRAGTTEAFF
>TRBV11-2|TRBJ2-1
CASSPRTGAYNEQFF
>TRBV5-1|TRBJ1-4
CASSDSGTGEEKLFF
>TRBV21-1|TRBJ2-5
CASSNDTGRGETQYF
>TRBV4-2|TRBJ1-3
CASSRSKAGFSGNTIYF
>TRBV7-9|TRBJ1-2
CASSSTGNTF
>TRBV19|TRBJ2-2
CASSRQGHGELFF
>TRBV11-2|TRBJ2-3
CASSTLRGRSTDTQYF
>TRBV4-2|TRBJ1-2
CASSRRTENYGYTF
>TRBV7-9|TRBJ1-1
CASSFEGKNTEAFF
>TRBV7-9|TRBJ2-5
CASSPRSLAETQYF
>TRBV12-3/TRBV12-4|TRBJ1-2
CASSAQQGIGHGYTF
>TRBV7-8|TRBJ2-1
CASSFSGGADEQFF
>TRBV5-1|TRBJ2-7
CASSLALSSADEQYF
>TRBV20-1|TRBJ2-5
CSASTGGASRTQYF
>TRBV4-2|TRBJ2-5
CASSQGLPGGKETQYF
>TRBV24-1|TRBJ2-3
CATSTAKGGTDTQYF
>TRBV7-2|TRBJ2-2
CASLRQPNTGELFF
>TRBV2|TRBJ2-1
CASRYYNEQFF
>TRBV7-8|TRBJ2-2
CASSLRGPGELFF
>TRBV6-2/TRBV6-3|TRBJ2-3
CASRRVSTDTQYF
>TRBV18|TRBJ2-7
CASSPLGLNYEQYF
>TRBV7-9|TRBJ1-2
CASSLTRGPRFNYGYTF
>TRBV4-3|TRBJ2-4
CASSQETVPKAKNIQYF
>TRBV12-3/TRBV12-4|TRBJ2-4
CASNPSGGSTKNIQYF
>TRBV6-5|TRBJ1-1
CASSPTSGRRNTEAFF
>TRBV12-3/TRBV12-4|TRBJ1-1
CASRDDRLNTEAFF
>TRBV7-9|TRBJ1-1
CATEGARTEAFF
>TRBV10-3|TRBJ1-4
CAISELPGTGKGEKLFF
>TRBV6-6|TRBJ1-4
CASSYRGEEEKLFF
>TRBV7-2|TRBJ1-2
CASSVGTGRGYTF
>TRBV6-6|TRBJ1-2
CASSPSYGYTF
>TRBV3-1|TRBJ1-2
CASSQPDRNYGYTF
>TRBV6-6|TRBJ2-3
CASRRAAGTDTQYF
>TRBV2|TRBJ1-2
CASSGSLGSYGYTF
>TRBV18|TRBJ2-7
CASAGQVTYEQYF
>TRBV20-1|TRBJ1-6
CSAPDREKPLHF
>TRBV3-1|TRBJ1-1
CASSQDSEAGEAFF
>TRBV6-4|TRBJ2-5
CATETSVVSGKETQYF
>TRBV5-1|TRBJ2-5
CASSPGGVGETQYF
>TRBV5-1|TRBJ2-3
CASSLTASGEPTDTQYF